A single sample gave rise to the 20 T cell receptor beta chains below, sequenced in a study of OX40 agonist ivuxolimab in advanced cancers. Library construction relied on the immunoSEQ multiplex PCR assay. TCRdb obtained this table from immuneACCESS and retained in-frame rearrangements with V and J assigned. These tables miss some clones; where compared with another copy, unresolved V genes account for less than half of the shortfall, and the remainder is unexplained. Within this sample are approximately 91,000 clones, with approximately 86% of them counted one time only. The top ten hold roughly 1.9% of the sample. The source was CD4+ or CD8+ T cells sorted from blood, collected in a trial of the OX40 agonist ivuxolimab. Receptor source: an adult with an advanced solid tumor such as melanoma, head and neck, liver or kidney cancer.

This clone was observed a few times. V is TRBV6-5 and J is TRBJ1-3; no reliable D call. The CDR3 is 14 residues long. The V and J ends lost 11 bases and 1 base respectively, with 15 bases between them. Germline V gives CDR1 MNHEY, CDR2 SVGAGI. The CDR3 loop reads CAVSLSFSGNTIYF. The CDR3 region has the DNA TGTGCCGTATCCCTCAGTTTTTCTGGAAACACCATATATTTT.

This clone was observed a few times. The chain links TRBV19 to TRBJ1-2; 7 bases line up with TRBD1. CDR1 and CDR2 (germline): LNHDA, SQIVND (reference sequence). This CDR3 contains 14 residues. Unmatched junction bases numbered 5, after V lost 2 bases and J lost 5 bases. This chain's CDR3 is CASSILAGGYGYTF. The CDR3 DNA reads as TGTGCCAGTAGTATACTGGCAGGGGGATATGGCTACACCTTC.

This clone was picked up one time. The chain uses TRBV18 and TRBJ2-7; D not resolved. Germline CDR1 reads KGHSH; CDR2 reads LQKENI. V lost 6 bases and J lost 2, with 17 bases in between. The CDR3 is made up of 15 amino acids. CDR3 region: CASSLKTEVTYEQYF. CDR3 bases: TGTGCCAGCTCCCTGAAGACCGAGGTAACCTACGAGCAGTACTTC.

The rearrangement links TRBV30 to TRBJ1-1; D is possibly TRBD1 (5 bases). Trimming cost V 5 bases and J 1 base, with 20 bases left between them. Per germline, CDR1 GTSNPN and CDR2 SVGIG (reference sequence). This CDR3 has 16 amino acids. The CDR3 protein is CAWSGGPNGRNTEAFF. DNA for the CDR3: TGTGCCTGGTCTGGGGGACCGAATGGAAGGAACACTGAAGCTTTCTTT.

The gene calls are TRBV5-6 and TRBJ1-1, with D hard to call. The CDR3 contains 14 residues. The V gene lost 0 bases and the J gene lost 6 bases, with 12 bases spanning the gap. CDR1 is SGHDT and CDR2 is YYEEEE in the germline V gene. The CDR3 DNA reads TGTGCCAGCAGCTTGGATCAGGTAAGCGCTGAAGCTTTCTTT. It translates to CASSLDQVSAEAFF.

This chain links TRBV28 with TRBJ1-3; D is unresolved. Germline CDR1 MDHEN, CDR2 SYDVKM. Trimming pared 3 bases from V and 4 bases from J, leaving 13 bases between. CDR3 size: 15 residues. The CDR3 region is CASSLQGNNGNTIYF. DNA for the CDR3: TGTGCCAGCAGTTTGCAAGGAAACAACGGAAACACCATATATTTT.

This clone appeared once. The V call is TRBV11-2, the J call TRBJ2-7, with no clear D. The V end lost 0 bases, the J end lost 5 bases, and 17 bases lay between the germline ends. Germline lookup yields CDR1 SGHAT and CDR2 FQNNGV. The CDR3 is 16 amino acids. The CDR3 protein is CASSLESWGGSNEQYF. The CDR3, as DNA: TGTGCCAGCAGCTTAGAATCATGGGGTGGTTCTAACGAGCAGTACTTC. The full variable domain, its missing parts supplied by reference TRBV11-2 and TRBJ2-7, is EAGVAQSPRYKIIEKRQSVAFWCNPISGHATLYWYQQILGQGPKLLIQFQNNGVVDDSQLPKDRFSAERLKGVDSTLKIQPAKLEDSAVYLCASSLESWGGSNEQYFGPGTRLTVT.

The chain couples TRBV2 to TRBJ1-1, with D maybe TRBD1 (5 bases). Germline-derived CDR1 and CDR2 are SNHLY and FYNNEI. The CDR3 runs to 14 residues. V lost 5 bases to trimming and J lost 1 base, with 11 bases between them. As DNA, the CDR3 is TGTGCCAGCAGTCCAGGGTTTGCGAACACTGAAGCTTTCTTT. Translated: CASSPGFANTEAFF.

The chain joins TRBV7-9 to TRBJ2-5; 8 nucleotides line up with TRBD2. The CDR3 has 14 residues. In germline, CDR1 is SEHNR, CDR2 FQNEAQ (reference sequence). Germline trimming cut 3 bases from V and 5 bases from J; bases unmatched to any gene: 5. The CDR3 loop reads CASSFGGAAETQYF. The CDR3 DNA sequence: TGTGCCAGCAGCTTCGGGGGGGCCGCGGAGACCCAGTACTTC. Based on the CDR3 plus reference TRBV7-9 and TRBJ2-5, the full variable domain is DTGVSQNPRHKITKRGQNVTFRCDPISEHNRLYWYRQTLGQGPEFLTYFQNEAQLEKSRLLSDRFSAERPKGSFSTLEIQRTEQGDSAMYLCASSFGGAAETQYFGPGTRLLVL.

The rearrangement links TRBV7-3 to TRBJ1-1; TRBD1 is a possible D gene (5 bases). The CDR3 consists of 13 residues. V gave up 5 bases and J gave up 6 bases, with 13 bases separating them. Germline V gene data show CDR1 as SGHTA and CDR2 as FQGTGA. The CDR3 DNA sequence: TGTGCCAGCAGCCCACTCAAGGGGTCTGAAGCTTTCTTT. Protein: CASSPLKGSEAFF.

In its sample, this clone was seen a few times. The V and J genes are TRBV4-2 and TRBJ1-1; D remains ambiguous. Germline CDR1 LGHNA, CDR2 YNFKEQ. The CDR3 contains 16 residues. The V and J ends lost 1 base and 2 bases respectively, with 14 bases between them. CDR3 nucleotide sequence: TGTGCCAGCAGCCAAGTAAAGGAGCCATTCAACACTGAAGCTTTCTTT. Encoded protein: CASSQVKEPFNTEAFF.

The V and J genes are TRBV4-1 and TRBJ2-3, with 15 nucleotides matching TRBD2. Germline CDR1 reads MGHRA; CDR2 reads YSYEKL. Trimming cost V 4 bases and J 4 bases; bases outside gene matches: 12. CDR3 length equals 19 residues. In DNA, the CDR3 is TGCGCCAGCAGCCCCCGAAACGGACTAGCGGGGGGGCCGGCAGATACGCAGTATTTT. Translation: CASSPRNGLAGGPADTQYF.

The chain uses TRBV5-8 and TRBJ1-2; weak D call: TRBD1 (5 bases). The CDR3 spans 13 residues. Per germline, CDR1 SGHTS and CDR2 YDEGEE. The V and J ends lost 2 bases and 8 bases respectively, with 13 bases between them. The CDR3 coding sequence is TGTGCCAGCAGCTTCGAGACAGTGCGAGGCTACACCTTC. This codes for CASSFETVRGYTF.

CDR3 region: CSVEDGTGGEKLFF. The CDR3 nucleotides read TGCAGCGTTGAAGACGGGACAGGCGGGGAAAAACTGTTTTTT. This rearrangement joins TRBV29-1 to TRBJ1-4; 8 nucleotides line up with TRBD1. Germline loops: CDR1 SQVTM, CDR2 ANQGSEA. The CDR3 runs 14 residues. With 0 bases clipped from V and 8 bases from J, the junction kept 5 bases outside the gene matches.

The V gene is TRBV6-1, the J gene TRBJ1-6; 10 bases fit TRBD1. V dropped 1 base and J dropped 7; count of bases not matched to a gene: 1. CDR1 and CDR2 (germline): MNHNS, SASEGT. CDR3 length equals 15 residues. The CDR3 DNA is TGTGCCAGCAGTGAAGGGGACAGGGGCAATTCACCCCTCCACTTT. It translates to CASSEGDRGNSPLHF.

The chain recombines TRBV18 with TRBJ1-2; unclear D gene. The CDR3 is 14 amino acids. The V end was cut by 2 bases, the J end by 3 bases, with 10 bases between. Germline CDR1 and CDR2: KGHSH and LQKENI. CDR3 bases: TGTGCCAGCTCACCATCGTACGGGTACTATGGCTACACCTTC. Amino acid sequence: CASSPSYGYYGYTF.

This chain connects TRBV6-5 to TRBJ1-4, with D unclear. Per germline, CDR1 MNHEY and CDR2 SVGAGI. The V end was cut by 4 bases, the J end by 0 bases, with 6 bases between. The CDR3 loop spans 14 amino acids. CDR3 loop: CASSWRATNEKLFF. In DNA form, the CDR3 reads TGTGCCAGCAGTTGGCGTGCAACTAATGAAAAACTGTTTTTT.

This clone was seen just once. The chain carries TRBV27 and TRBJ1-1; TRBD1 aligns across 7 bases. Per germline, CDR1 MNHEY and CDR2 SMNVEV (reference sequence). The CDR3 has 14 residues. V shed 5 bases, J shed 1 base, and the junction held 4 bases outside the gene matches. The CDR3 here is CASSKGTANTEAFF. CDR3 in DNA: TGTGCCAGCAGTAAAGGGACAGCGAACACTGAAGCTTTCTTT.

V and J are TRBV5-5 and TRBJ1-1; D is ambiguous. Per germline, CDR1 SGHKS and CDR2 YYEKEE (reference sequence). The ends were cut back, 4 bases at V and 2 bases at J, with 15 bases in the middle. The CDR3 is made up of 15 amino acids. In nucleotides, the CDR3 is TGTGCCAGCAGCCGTCCGGGGAGGTTTAACACTGAAGCTTTCTTT. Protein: CASSRPGRFNTEAFF.

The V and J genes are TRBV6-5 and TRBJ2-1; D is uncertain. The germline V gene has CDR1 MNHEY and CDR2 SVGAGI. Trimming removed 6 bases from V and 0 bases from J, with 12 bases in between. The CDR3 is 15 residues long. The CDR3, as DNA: TGTGCCAGCAGCCCTAAATTAAGCTCCTACAATGAGCAGTTCTTC. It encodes CASSPKLSSYNEQFF.